These 2 T cell receptor beta chains were all obtained from the same sample, sequenced in a study of T cell changes during pregnancy in multiple sclerosis. Here immunoSEQ multiplex PCR was the method, and the copy in TCRdb shows in-frame clones only, minus some. This table has over 70,000 clones, around 93% appearing once. Source: peripheral blood, taken in the first trimester of pregnancy. These receptors originate from a female donor in good health, enrolled as a control in a pregnancy study.

This clone came up once. The chain combines TRBV29-1 with TRBJ2-1, with 7 bases fitting TRBD1. Trimming cost V 7 bases and J 7 bases; bases outside gene matches: 10. The germline CDR1 and CDR2 sequences are SQVTM and ANQGSEA. This CDR3 is built from 13 residues. DNA for the CDR3: TGCAGCGCAGACAAACAGGGGACGAATGAGCAGTTCTTC. This sequence encodes CSADKQGTNEQFF.

This clone was detected only a few times. The chain combines TRBV2 with TRBJ1-6; TRBD1 aligns across 9 bases. J was trimmed by 7 bases and V by 11 bases; bases with no gene match: 9. This CDR3 has 14 residues. Looked up from germline, CDR1 is SNHLY and CDR2 is FYNNEI. CDR3 in DNA: TGTGCCGCCTTAAGGGACAGGGAAAATTCACCCCTCCACTTT. Its protein is CAALRDRENSPLHF. Filled out from reference TRBV2 and TRBJ1-6, the complete variable domain reads EPEVTQTPSHQVTQMGQEVILRCVPISNHLYFYWYRQILGQKVEFLVSFYNNEISEKSEIFDDQFSVERPDGSNFTLKIRSTKLEDSAMYFCAALRDRENSPLHFGNGTRLTVT.